Below, 14 T cell receptor beta chains from the same sample are listed, as sequenced in a study of cytomegalovirus exposure and HLA in healthy donors. Amplification used 60 Vbeta primers and 13 Jbeta primers. Here immunoSEQ multiplex PCR was the method, and the copy in TCRdb shows in-frame clones only, minus some. The sample shows 100,000 or so clones, 75% of them seen only once. What was sequenced was PBMCs. These receptors all come from a male donor in good health and CMV-seropositive.

V usage is TRBV7-9 and J usage is TRBJ2-3, with 12 positions matching TRBD2. Germline lookup yields CDR1 SEHNR and CDR2 FQNEAQ (reference sequence). This CDR3 has 15 residues. The J segment lost 4 bases and the V segment lost 5 bases, leaving 4 bases of the junction unmatched. The CDR3 nucleotides are TGTGCCAGCAGCGACCTAGCGGGGGGGCCAGATACGCAGTATTTT. Protein: CASSDLAGGPDTQYF.

V gene TRBV4-1 combines with J gene TRBJ1-2; unclear D gene. The CDR3 loop spans 20 amino acids. CDR1 and CDR2 from the germline V gene are MGHRA and YSYEKL. The ends were cut back, 1 base at V and 0 bases at J, with 24 bases in the middle. CDR3 in DNA: TGCGCCAGCAGCCAAGGAAAAAGGAGGGAACCGTCATTCCCTAACTATGGCTACACCTTC. Protein product: CASSQGKRREPSFPNYGYTF.

On this clone: Germline and junction disagree at one end, which may indicate a read error. The chain links TRBV6-5 to TRBJ1-2; D not resolved. The CDR3 contains 13 residues. Per germline, CDR1 MNHEY and CDR2 SVGAGI. CDR3 residues: CASSPRFNYGYPF. The CDR3 nucleotides are TGTGCCAGCAGTCCACGTTTTAACTATGGCTACCCCTTC.

The J gene is TRBJ1-5, the V gene TRBV7-9; TRBD1 is a possible D gene (5 bases). There are 15 residues in the CDR3. Germline-derived CDR1 and CDR2 are SEHNR and FQNEAQ (reference sequence). V shed 1 base and J shed 6 bases, with 13 bases lying between them. The CDR3 reads CASSLGAGLGQPQHF. For the CDR3, the DNA is TGTGCCAGCAGCTTAGGGGCAGGGTTGGGTCAGCCCCAGCATTTT.

This clone was found a few times. The rearrangement links TRBV27 to TRBJ1-4, with a possible D match to TRBD1 (6 bases). The germline V gene encodes CDR1 MNHEY and CDR2 SMNVEV (reference sequence). Trimming pared 2 bases from V and 8 bases from J, leaving 15 bases between. The CDR3 is 15 residues long. For the CDR3, the DNA is TGTGCCAGCAGTTTAGCTTTACAGGGTCGGGAAAAACTGTTTTTT. Its protein is CASSLALQGREKLFF.

The chain is built from TRBV11-2 and TRBJ1-1, with D hard to call. The germline CDR1 and CDR2 sequences are SGHAT and FQNNGV. The V end lost 4 bases, the J end lost 6 bases, and 15 bases lay between the germline ends. The CDR3 runs 14 residues. The CDR3: CASSSVRGSSEAFF. CDR3 coding DNA: TGTGCCAGCAGCTCGGTCCGAGGGAGCTCTGAAGCTTTCTTT. Variable domain in full (rest from reference TRBV11-2 and TRBJ1-1): EAGVAQSPRYKIIEKRQSVAFWCNPISGHATLYWYQQILGQGPKLLIQFQNNGVVDDSQLPKDRFSAERLKGVDSTLKIQPAKLEDSAVYLCASSSVRGSSEAFFGQGTRLTVV.

Turning to this clone: At one end, the junction sequence differs from germline, possibly due to a read error. CDR3 bases: TGTGTCAGCAGCCCACGCCCGGACTATGGCTACACCTTC. This gives the protein CVSSPRPDYGYTF. The chain has TRBV6-5 and TRBJ1-2; D is undetermined. This CDR3 has 13 amino acids. The germline V gene has CDR1 MNHEY and CDR2 SVGAGI.

The V gene is TRBV6-6, the J gene TRBJ1-5; a possible D gene is TRBD1 (6 bases). Trimming took off 5 bases at V and 5 bases at J, with 16 bases between the two ends. Germline V CDR1 and CDR2: MNHNY, SVGAGI (reference sequence). This CDR3 contains 15 residues. The chain's CDR3 is CASSPRGGGHQPQHF. The CDR3 DNA reads TGTGCCAGCAGTCCCCGGGGTGGGGGCCATCAGCCCCAGCATTTT.

The chain is built from TRBV6-6 and TRBJ1-5; TRBD1 is a possible D gene (5 bases). CDR1 MNHNY and CDR2 SVGAGI come from the germline V gene (reference sequence). Trimming stripped 5 bases from V and 5 bases from J, with 13 bases between. CDR3 size: 14 residues. This chain's CDR3 is CASSPPGGDQPQHF. In nucleotides, the CDR3 is TGTGCCAGCAGTCCCCCCGGGGGTGATCAGCCCCAGCATTTT.

This chain's CDR3 is CASSIGGTNEQFF. In nucleotides, the CDR3 is TGTGCCAGTAGTATAGGAGGGACAAATGAGCAGTTCTTC. The V and J genes are TRBV19 and TRBJ2-1; weak D call: TRBD1 (6 bases). The V end was cut by 1 base, the J end by 7 bases, with 8 bases between. CDR3 length: 13 residues. Germline values: CDR1 LNHDA, CDR2 SQIVND (reference sequence). Full variable domain (rest looked up from reference TRBV19 and TRBJ2-1): DGGITQSPKYLFRKEGQNVTLSCEQNLNHDAMYWYRQDPGQGLRLIYYSQIVNDFQKGDIAEGYSVSREKKESFPLTVTSAQKNPTAFYLCASSIGGTNEQFFGPGTRLTVL.

V and J are TRBV5-4 and TRBJ1-3; D might be TRBD1 (5 bases). Trimming left V 2 bases short and J 4 bases short, with 13 bases between. The CDR3 length is 15 residues. Germline loops: CDR1 SGHNT, CDR2 YYREEE (reference sequence). The CDR3 sequence is CASSLGATVGNTIYF. The CDR3, as DNA: TGTGCCAGCAGCTTAGGCGCGACAGTCGGAAACACCATATATTTT.

The J gene is TRBJ2-7, the V gene TRBV19; weak D call: TRBD1 (5 bases). The germline gives CDR1 LNHDA, CDR2 SQIVND (reference sequence). The CDR3 runs 15 residues. The ends were cut back, 2 bases at V and 3 bases at J, with 14 bases in the middle. CDR3 DNA: TGTGCCAGTAGTATACTCCAGGGCCTCCTCTACGAGCAGTACTTC. Translation: CASSILQGLLYEQYF.

The rearrangement joins TRBV18 to TRBJ2-1; D gene ambiguous. CDR3 length: 14 amino acids. Germline V lookup: CDR1 KGHSH, CDR2 LQKENI. V dropped 1 base and J dropped 6 bases, with 10 bases sitting between them. The CDR3 sequence: CASSPLTNTNEQFF. The DNA for the CDR3 is TGTGCCAGCTCACCACTAACGAACACCAATGAGCAGTTCTTC.

This clone appeared a single time. The chain couples TRBV29-1 to TRBJ2-7, with 9 nucleotides matching TRBD2. CDR3 length: 14 amino acids. Germline lookup yields CDR1 SQVTM and CDR2 ANQGSEA. J was trimmed by 4 bases and V by 5 bases; bases with no gene match: 9. The CDR3 protein is CSVWAGGPYYEQYF. CDR3 DNA sequence: TGCAGCGTTTGGGCGGGGGGGCCATATTACGAGCAGTACTTC.